The T cell receptor (beta chain) under discussion was sequenced for a study of blood T cell repertoires in COVID-19. Across the study: Sources were T cells, B-cell-depleted T cells, or PBMCs; the material itself was cDNA or gDNA.

Germline CDR1 is KGHDR and CDR2 is SFDVKD. This CDR3 spans 17 amino acids. Trimming removed 4 bases from V and 4 bases from J; junction bases left unmatched: 13. In the source study's methods: Scientists estimated how many nucleated cells there were by amplifying reference gene primers. Here immunoSEQ multiplex PCR was the method, and the copy in TCRdb shows in-frame clones only, minus some. V and J calls and clone size come straight from that table; D and trimming were deduced from the DNA. The data hold around 160,000 clones, with around 85% observed a single time. The Seattle site enrolled patients during active infection and followed them longitudinally.

The chain carries TRBV24-1 and TRBJ2-5, with 8 bases aligning to TRBD1. The sequencing sample was made of peripheral blood. The origin of this receptor is a woman in her sixties with COVID-19, enrolled during active disease. The CDR3 nucleotides read TGTGCCACCAGTGAATCACGGGGACAGGTCCCCCGAGAGACCCAGTACTTC. Translated: CATSESRGQVPRETQYF.